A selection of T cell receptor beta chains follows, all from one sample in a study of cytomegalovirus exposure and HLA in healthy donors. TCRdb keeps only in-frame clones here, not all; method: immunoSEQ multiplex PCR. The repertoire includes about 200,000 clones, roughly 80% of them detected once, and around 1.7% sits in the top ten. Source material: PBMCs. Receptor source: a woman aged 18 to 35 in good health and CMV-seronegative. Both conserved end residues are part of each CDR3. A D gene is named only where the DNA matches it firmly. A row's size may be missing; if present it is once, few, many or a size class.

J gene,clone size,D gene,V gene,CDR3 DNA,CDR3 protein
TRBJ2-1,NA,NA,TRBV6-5,TGTGCCAGCAGTCCGTCATATGAGGCCTCCGGGCAGTTCTTC,CASSPSYEASGQFF
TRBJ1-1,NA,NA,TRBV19,TGTGCCAGTAGTATCAGGGGAGGGGGCACTGAAGCTTTCTTT,CASSIRGGGTEAFF
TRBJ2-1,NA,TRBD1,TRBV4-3,TGCGCCAGCGGGGACAGACCATACAATGAGCAGTTCTTC,CASGDRPYNEQFF
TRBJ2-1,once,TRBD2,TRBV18,TGTGCCAGCTCGCCTAGCGGGAGAAGCTACAATGAGCAGTTCTTC,CASSPSGRSYNEQFF
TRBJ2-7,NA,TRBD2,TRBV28,TGTGCCAGCAGTTTAGGGGGGGGGACGGGGACCTACGAGCAGTACTTC,CASSLGGGTGTYEQYF
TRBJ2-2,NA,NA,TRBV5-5,TGTGCCAGCAGCTTAGGTAAGAAGGCGCGGGACGGGACCGGGGAGCTGTTTTTT,CASSLGKKARDGTGELFF
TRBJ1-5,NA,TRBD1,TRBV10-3,TGTGCCATCAGTGGGGGACAGGGGATTTTTCAGCCCCAGCATTTT,CAISGGQGIFQPQHF
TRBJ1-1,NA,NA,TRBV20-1,TGCAGTGTCCAGGAGGATGAAGCTTTCTTT,CSVQEDEAFF
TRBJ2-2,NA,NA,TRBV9,TGTGCCAGCAGCCCATTGAGAGGCGGGGAGCTGTTTTTT,CASSPLRGGELFF
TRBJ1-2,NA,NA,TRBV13,TGTGCCAGCAGCCGAGAGCCCAGGGGTGGCTACACCTTC,CASSREPRGGYTF
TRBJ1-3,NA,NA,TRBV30,TGTGCCTGGACCCGGACAAGTCACCCAAACACCATATATTTT,CAWTRTSHPNTIYF
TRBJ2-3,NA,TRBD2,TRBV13,TGTGCCAGCAGAGCGAGGGGGACTAGCCCCGCGGATACGCAGTATTTT,CASRARGTSPADTQYF
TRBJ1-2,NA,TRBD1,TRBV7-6,TGTGCCAGCAGCTCCCCCTCTGAGACAGGGACCTACACCTTC,CASSSPSETGTYTF
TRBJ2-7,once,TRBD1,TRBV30,TGTGCCTGGCCGGGACAGGGGGCCTACGAGCAGTACTTC,CAWPGQGAYEQYF
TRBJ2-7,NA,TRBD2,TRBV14,TGTGCCAGCAGCCACATAGCGGGAGGCACCTACGAGCAGTACTTC,CASSHIAGGTYEQYF
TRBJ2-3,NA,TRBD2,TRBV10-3,TGTGCCATCAGTGGGGGACTAGCGAGGACAGATACGCAGTATTTT,CAISGGLARTDTQYF
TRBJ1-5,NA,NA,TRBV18,TGTGCCAGCTCACCACTAAAGGACTATCAGCCCCAGCATTTT,CASSPLKDYQPQHF
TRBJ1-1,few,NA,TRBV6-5,TGTGCCAGCTCCGAAACAGGGAACACTGAAGCTTTCTTT,CASSETGNTEAFF
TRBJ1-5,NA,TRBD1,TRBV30,TGTGCCTGGAGACCCCGAGGGACAGGGGGCGCAAGGAATCAGCCCCAGCATTTT,CAWRPRGTGGARNQPQHF
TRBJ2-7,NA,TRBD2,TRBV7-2,TGTGCCAGCAGCCGAGAAGGAGGGAGGGCCTACGAGCAGTACTTC,CASSREGGRAYEQYF
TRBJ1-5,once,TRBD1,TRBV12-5,TGTGCTAGTGGTTTGGGGGACAGCGTCAATCAGCCCCAGCATTTT,CASGLGDSVNQPQHF
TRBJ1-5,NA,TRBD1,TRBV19,TGTGCCAGTAGAGACCGGACAGGTGAACAGCCCCAGCATTTT,CASRDRTGEQPQHF
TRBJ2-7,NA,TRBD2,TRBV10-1,TGCGCCAGCAGTGAGGGGACTAGCGGGAGAGAGTACTTC,CASSEGTSGREYF
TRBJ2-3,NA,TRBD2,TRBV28,TGTGCCAGCAGTACCTCGAGGGCTAGCGGGGCAGATACGCAGTATTTT,CASSTSRASGADTQYF